This is a list of T cell receptor beta chains from one sample in a study of T cells in Graves' hyperthyroidism and ophthalmopathy. TCRdb called the multiplex PCR reads again in MiXCR, with one record for every CDR3 protein. The table has 200,000 to 300,000 distinct CDR3 sequences, approximately 23% seen once. The sequencing input was blood. The receptors originated from a woman in her thirties or forties with Graves' ophthalmopathy. CDR3s include the opening cysteine and the closing phenylalanine or tryptophan. The D gene is left open where the match is weak. Expanded clones are given a class, and other clones once, few, many or no size at all.

many	-	TRBJ2-7	TRBV6-5	CASNQGGSGNEQYF	TGTGCCAGCAACCAAGGGGGGAGCGGTAACGAGCAGTACTTC
-	TRBD2	TRBJ2-7	TRBV6-1	CASSRLALTYEQYF	TGTGCCAGCAGTCGACTAGCGCTAACCTACGAGCAGTACTTC
many	-	TRBJ2-2	TRBV6-5	CASSYPAGAGELFF	TGTGCCAGCAGTTACCCGGCAGGGGCCGGGGAGCTGTTTTTT
-	-	TRBJ1-1	TRBV6-1	CASMVFPETEAFF	TGTGCCAGCATGGTCTTCCCCGAGACTGAAGCTTTCTTT
-	-	TRBJ1-1	TRBV30	CAWISRVNTEAFF	TGTGCCTGGATTTCCAGGGTGAACACTGAAGCTTTCTTT
many	-	TRBJ2-7	TRBV7-2	CASSLLPASYEQYF	TGTGCCAGCAGCTTATTGCCGGCGTCCTACGAGCAGTACTTC
many	-	TRBJ2-6	TRBV4-1	CASSPPLLGANVLTF	TGCGCCAGCAGCCCCCCTCTGTTAGGGGCCAACGTCCTGACTTTC
-	-	TRBJ1-2	TRBV12-3/TRBV12-4	CASILTGYGYIF	TGTGCCAGCATCTTGACAGGCTATGGCTACATCTTC
many	-	TRBJ1-5	TRBV3-1	CASSQAMGPQHF	TGTGCCAGCAGCCAAGCGATGGGGCCCCAGCATTTT
many	TRBD1	TRBJ1-5	TRBV7-2	CASSLVWDRDQPQHF	TGTGCCAGCAGCTTAGTATGGGACAGGGATCAGCCCCAGCATTTT
many	-	TRBJ1-3	TRBV18	CASSTRRSSGNTIYF	TGTGCCAGCTCAACCCGACGGAGCTCTGGAAACACCATATATTTT
once	TRBD1	TRBJ1-5	TRBV12-3/TRBV12-4	CASRGGDRVWPQHF	TGTGCCAGCAGGGGGGGAGACAGGGTGTGGCCCCAGCATTTT
many	TRBD1	TRBJ2-2	TRBV27	CASSSNTGGIGELFF	TGTGCCAGCAGTTCGAACACAGGGGGCATCGGGGAGCTGTTTTTT